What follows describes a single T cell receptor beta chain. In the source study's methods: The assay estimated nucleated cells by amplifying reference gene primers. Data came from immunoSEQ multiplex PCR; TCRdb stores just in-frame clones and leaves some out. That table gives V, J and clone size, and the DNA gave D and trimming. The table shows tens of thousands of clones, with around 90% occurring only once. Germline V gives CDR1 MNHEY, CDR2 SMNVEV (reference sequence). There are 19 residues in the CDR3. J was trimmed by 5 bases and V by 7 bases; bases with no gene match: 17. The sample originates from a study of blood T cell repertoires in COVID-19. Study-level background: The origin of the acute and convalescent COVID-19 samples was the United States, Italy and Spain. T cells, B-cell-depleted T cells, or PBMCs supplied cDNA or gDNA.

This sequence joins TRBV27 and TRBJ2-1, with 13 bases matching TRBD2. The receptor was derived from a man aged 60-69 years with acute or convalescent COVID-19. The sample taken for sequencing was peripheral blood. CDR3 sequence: CASTPGRRTGTSGNNEQFF. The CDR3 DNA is TGTGCCAGCACCCCGGGACGAAGAACCGGGACTAGCGGGAACAATGAGCAGTTCTTC.